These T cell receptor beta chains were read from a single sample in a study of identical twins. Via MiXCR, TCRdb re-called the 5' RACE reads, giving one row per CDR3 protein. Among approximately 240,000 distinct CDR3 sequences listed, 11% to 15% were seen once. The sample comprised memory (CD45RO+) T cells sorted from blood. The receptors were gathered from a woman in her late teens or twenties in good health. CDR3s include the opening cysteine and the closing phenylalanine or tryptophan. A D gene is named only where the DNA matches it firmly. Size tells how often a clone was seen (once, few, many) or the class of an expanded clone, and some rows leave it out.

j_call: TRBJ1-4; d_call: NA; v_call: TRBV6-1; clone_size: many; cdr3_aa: CASPATALEKLFF; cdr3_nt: TGTGCCAGCCCCGCGACGGCTCTTGAAAAACTGTTTTTT
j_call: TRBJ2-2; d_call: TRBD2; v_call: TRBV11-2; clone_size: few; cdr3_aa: CASSPRTSTGELFF; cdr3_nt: TGTGCCAGCAGCCCCCGGACTAGCACCGGGGAGCTGTTTTTT
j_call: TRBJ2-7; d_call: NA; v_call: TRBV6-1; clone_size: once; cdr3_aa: CASREGANYEQYF; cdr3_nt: TGTGCCAGCAGAGAAGGGGCCAACTACGAGCAGTACTTC
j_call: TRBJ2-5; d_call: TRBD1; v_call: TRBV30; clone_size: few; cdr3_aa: CAWRHRDRETQYF; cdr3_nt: TGTGCCTGGAGGCACCGGGACAGAGAGACCCAGTACTTC
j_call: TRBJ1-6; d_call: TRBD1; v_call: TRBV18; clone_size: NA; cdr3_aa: CASSPGQGTSPLHF; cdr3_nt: TGTGCCAGCTCACCGGGACAGGGAACTTCACCCCTCCACTTT
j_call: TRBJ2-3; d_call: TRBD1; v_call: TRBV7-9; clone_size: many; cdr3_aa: CASSFGQGTDTQYF; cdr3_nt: TGTGCCAGCAGCTTCGGACAGGGAACAGATACGCAGTATTTT
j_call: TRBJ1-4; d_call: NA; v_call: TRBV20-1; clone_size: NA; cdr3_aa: CSATSIGGEKLFF; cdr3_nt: TGCAGTGCTACCTCGATCGGTGGGGAAAAACTGTTTTTT
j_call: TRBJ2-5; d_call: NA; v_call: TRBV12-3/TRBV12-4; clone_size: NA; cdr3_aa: CASSSPNTAVETQYF; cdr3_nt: TGTGCCAGCAGCTCCCCAAACACTGCGGTAGAGACCCAGTACTTC
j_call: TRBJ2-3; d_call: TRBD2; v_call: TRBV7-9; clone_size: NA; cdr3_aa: CASSLVGLAGEADTQYF; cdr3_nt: TGTGCCAGCAGCTTAGTAGGACTAGCGGGAGAGGCAGATACGCAGTATTTT
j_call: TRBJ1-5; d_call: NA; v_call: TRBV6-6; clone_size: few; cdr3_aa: CASSPEGIQPQHF; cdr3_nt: TGTGCCAGCAGTCCGGAGGGGATTCAGCCCCAGCATTTT
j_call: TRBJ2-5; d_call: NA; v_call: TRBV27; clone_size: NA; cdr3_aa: CASSLTGSGKTQYF; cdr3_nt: TGTGCCAGCAGTTTAACCGGGAGTGGGAAGACCCAGTACTTC
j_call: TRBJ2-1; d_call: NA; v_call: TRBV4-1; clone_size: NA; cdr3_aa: CASSQVWGTEQFF; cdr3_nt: TGCGCCAGCAGCCAAGTGTGGGGAACAGAGCAGTTCTTC
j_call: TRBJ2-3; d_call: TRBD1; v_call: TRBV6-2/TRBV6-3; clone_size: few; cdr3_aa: CASRTPGQGARSDTQYF; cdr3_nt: TGTGCCAGCAGAACACCGGGACAGGGGGCGCGTTCAGATACGCAGTATTTT
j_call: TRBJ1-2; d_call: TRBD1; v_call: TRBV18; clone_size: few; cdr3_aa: CASSFGTDNGYTF; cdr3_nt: TGTGCCAGCTCTTTTGGGACAGACAATGGCTACACCTTC
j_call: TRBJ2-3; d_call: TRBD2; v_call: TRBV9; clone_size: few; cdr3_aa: CASSVEGLAGGRATTDTQYF; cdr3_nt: TGTGCCAGCAGCGTAGAAGGCCTAGCGGGGGGCCGGGCTACCACAGATACGCAGTATTTT
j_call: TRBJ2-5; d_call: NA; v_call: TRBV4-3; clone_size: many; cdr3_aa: CASSQLIQRGETQYF; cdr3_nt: TGCGCCAGCAGCCAACTGATCCAGAGGGGAGAGACCCAGTACTTC
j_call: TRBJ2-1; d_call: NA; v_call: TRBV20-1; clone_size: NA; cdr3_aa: CSATKSSYNEQFF; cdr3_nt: TGCAGTGCTACCAAAAGCTCCTACAATGAGCAGTTCTTC
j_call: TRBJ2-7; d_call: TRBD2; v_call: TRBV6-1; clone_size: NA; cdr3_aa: CASRAPGTTNEQYF; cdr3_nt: TGTGCCAGCAGAGCGCCCGGGACTACAAACGAGCAGTACTTC
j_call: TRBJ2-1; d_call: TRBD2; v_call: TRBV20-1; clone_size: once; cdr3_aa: CSPGTSGRRTYNEQFF; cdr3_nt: TGCAGTCCCGGGACTAGCGGGAGAAGAACCTACAATGAGCAGTTCTTC
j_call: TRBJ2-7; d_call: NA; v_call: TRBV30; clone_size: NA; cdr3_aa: CAWSGGFYEQYF; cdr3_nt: TGTGCCTGGAGCGGGGGATTCTACGAGCAGTACTTC
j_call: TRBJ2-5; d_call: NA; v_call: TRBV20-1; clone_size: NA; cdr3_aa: CSARRTRQETQYF; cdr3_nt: TGCAGTGCTAGACGCACTAGGCAAGAGACCCAGTACTTC
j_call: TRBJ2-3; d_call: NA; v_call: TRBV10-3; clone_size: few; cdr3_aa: CAISESGDNANTQYF; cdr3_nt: TGTGCCATCAGTGAGTCCGGGGATAACGCAAATACGCAGTATTTT
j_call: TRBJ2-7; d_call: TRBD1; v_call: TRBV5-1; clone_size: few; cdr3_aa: CASSRIGTAVNEQYF; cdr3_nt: TGCGCCAGCAGCCGAATTGGGACAGCTGTAAACGAGCAGTACTTC
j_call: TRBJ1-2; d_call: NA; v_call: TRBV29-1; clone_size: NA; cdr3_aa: CSVHPSSAGRNYGYTF; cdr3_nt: TGCAGCGTTCACCCAAGTTCGGCAGGGAGGAACTATGGCTACACCTTC
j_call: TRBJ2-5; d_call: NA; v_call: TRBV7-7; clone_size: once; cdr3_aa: CASSLGAGETQYF; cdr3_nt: TGTGCCAGCAGCTTAGGGGCGGGAGAGACCCAGTACTTC
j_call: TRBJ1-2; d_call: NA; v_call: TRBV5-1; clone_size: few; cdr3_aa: CASSLDASGYTF; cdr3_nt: TGCGCCAGCAGCTTGGACGCGTCTGGCTACACCTTC
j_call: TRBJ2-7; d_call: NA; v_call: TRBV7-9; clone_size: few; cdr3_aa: CASSLAEGAYEQYF; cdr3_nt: TGTGCCAGCAGCTTAGCGGAGGGGGCCTACGAGCAGTACTTC
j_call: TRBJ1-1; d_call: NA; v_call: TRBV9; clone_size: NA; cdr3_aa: CASSVESQGSEALF; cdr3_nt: TGTGCCAGCAGCGTAGAATCGCAGGGATCTGAAGCTCTCTTT
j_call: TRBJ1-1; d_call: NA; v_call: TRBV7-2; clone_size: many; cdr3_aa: CASSFSVSTEAFF; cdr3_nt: TGTGCCAGCAGCTTCTCAGTCAGCACTGAAGCTTTCTTT
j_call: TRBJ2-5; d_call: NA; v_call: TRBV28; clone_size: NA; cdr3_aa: CASSPPIRSSSAQYF; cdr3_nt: TGTGCCAGCAGTCCCCCGATCAGGAGTAGCTCGGCCCAGTACTTC
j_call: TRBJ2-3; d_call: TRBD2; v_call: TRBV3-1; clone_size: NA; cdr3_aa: CASSQAGLAGGTDTQYF; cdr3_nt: TGTGCCAGCAGCCAAGCCGGACTAGCGGGCGGGACAGATACGCAGTATTTT
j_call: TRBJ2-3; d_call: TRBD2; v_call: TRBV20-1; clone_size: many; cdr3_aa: CSAEASGTDTQYF; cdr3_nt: TGCAGTGCGGAGGCTAGCGGGACAGATACGCAGTATTTT
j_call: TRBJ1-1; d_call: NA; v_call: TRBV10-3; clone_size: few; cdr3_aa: CATLQTENTEAFF; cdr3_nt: TGTGCCACACTCCAGACAGAGAACACTGAAGCTTTCTTT
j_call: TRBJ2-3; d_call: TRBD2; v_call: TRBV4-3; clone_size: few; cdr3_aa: CASSTSGRTDTQYF; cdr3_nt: TGCGCCAGCAGTACTAGCGGGAGAACAGATACGCAGTATTTT
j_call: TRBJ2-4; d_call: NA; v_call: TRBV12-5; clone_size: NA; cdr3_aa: CASGFPGTGAKNIQYF; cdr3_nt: TGTGCTAGTGGTTTTCCAGGGACGGGGGCCAAAAACATTCAGTACTTC
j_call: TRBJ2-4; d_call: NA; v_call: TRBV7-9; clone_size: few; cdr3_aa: CASSLAGPRNIQYF; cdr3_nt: TGTGCCAGCAGCTTAGCGGGGCCGAGAAACATTCAGTACTTC
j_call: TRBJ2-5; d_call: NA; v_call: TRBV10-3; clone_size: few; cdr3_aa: CAIRGGQETQYF; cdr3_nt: TGTGCCATCAGGGGTGGTCAGGAGACCCAGTACTTC
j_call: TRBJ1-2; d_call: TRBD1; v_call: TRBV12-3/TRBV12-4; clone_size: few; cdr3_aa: CASSSQGTNYGYTF; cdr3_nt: TGTGCCAGCAGTTCACAGGGGACCAACTATGGCTACACCTTC
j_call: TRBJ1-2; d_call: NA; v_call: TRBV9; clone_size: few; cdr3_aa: CASSVAAVNSGYTF; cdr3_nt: TGTGCCAGCAGCGTAGCTGCGGTCAATAGTGGCTACACCTTC
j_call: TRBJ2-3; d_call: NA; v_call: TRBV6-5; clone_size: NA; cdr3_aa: CASTDHTDTQYF; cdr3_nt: TGTGCCAGCACTGACCACACAGATACGCAGTATTTT
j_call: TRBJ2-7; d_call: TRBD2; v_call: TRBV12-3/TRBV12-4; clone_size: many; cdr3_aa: CASSLGDYMTEQYF; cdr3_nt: TGTGCCAGCAGTTTGGGGGACTATATGACCGAGCAGTACTTC
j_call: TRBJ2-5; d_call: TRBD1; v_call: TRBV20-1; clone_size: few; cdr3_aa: CSTDRARKTQYF; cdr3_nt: TGCAGCACCGACAGGGCGAGAAAGACCCAGTACTTC
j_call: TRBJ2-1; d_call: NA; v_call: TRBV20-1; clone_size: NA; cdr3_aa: CSARDAGESYNEQFF; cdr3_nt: TGCAGTGCTAGAGACGCCGGGGAGTCCTACAATGAGCAGTTCTTC
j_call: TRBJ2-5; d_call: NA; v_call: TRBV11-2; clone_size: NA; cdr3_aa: CASSPGRLLYQETQYF; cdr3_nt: TGTGCCAGCAGCCCGGGAAGACTTTTGTACCAAGAGACCCAGTACTTC